What follows are 29 T cell receptor beta chains derived from one specimen sequenced in a study of cytomegalovirus exposure and HLA in healthy donors. The PCR employed 60 Vbeta primers together with 13 Jbeta primers. The method was immunoSEQ multiplex PCR; TCRdb's version includes in-frame clones alone and lacks a portion of them. Recorded for this sample: around 76,000 clones. The sample comprised PBMCs. The receptors derive from a boy aged 5-17 years in good health and CMV-seronegative.

V usage is TRBV6-1 and J usage is TRBJ2-2, with a possible D match to TRBD2 (6 bases). Trimming stripped 2 bases from V and 3 bases from J, with 10 bases between. Germline loops: CDR1 MNHNS, CDR2 SASEGT. CDR3 length: 15 amino acids. The DNA of the CDR3 is TGTGCCAGCAGTGAACAGGGAGGTTACACCGGGGAGCTGTTTTTT. Residues: CASSEQGGYTGELFF.

The genes are TRBV19 and TRBJ1-2; the D is unclear. The germline V gene encodes CDR1 LNHDA and CDR2 SQIVND (reference sequence). The CDR3 has 15 amino acids. Trimming took 7 bases from V and 3 from J, leaving 18 bases between them. In nucleotides, the CDR3 is TGTGCCAGTAAATCCCCGGGGATAAACTACTATGGCTACACCTTC. Its protein is CASKSPGINYYGYTF.

The rearrangement joins TRBV10-2 to TRBJ1-1; no clear D gene. Germline CDR1 is WSHSY and CDR2 is SAAADI. V lost 3 bases and J lost 8, with 7 bases in between. This CDR3 region has 11 residues. This chain's CDR3 is CASSEKTEAFF. The CDR3 DNA reads TGCGCCAGCAGTGAAAAGACAGAAGCTTTCTTT.

The chain carries TRBV6-6 and TRBJ2-2; no reliable D call. Germline V CDR1 and CDR2: MNHNY, SVGAGI (reference sequence). V shed 2 bases and J shed 4 bases, with 8 bases lying between them. The CDR3 has 14 residues. CDR3: CASSYEKITGELFF. The CDR3 DNA reads as TGTGCCAGCAGTTACGAGAAAATCACCGGGGAGCTGTTTTTT.

V gene TRBV6-5 combines with J gene TRBJ2-2; 12 nucleotides align to TRBD2. CDR1 and CDR2 from the germline V gene are MNHEY and SVGAGI. J gave up 5 bases and V 4 bases, and 5 bases lay outside the gene matches. The length of the CDR3 is 16 residues. This CDR3 is CASSLGLAGPTGELFF. CDR3 nucleotides: TGTGCCAGCAGTTTAGGACTAGCGGGACCAACCGGGGAGCTGTTTTTT.

For this clone: Other DNA sequences in this specimen translate into the identical CDR3. J is TRBJ1-1 and V is TRBV9; 8 bases agree with TRBD1. This CDR3 is 16 amino acids long. CDR1 SGDLS and CDR2 YYNGEE come from the germline V gene. Trimming at V came to 4 bases and at J to 0 bases, leaving 8 bases not matched to a gene. This chain's CDR3 is CASSRTGGVMNTEAFF. CDR3 nucleotide sequence: TGTGCCAGCAGCCGAACAGGGGGGGTAATGAACACTGAAGCTTTCTTT.

This chain connects TRBV7-2 to TRBJ1-1; D is unresolved. Germline V gives CDR1 SGHTA, CDR2 FQGNSA. Between the trimmed V and J ends, which lost 1 base and 0 bases, there was a span of 6 bases. The CDR3 covers 14 residues. The CDR3 coding sequence is TGTGCCAGCAGCTTAGGAGGGATGAACACTGAAGCTTTCTTT. This sequence encodes CASSLGGMNTEAFF.

This chain joins TRBV14 and TRBJ2-1; 10 positions match TRBD2. V was pared by 3 bases and J by 5 bases, with 4 bases of the junction left unmatched. CDR1 SGHDN and CDR2 FVKESK come from the germline V gene. This CDR3 has 15 amino acids. As DNA, the CDR3 is TGTGCCAGCAGCCACCTAGCGGGGGAGAACAATGAGCAGTTCTTC. Translated: CASSHLAGENNEQFF.

The chain has TRBV7-6 and TRBJ1-2; possibly TRBD1 for D (5 bases). V was pared by 5 bases and J by 6 bases, with 19 bases between. CDR3 size: 15 residues. The germline gives CDR1 SGHVS, CDR2 FNYEAQ. The CDR3 region has the DNA TGTGCCAGCAGCCCGTATCGGGGGGTGGGTAATGGCTACACCTTC. It yields the protein CASSPYRGVGNGYTF. Together with reference TRBV7-6 and TRBJ1-2, the CDR3 gives the full variable domain: GAGVSQSPRYKVTKRGQDVALRCDPISGHVSLYWYRQALGQGPEFLTYFNYEAQQDKSGLPNDRFSAERPEGSISTLTIQRTEQRDSAMYRCASSPYRGVGNGYTFGSGTRLTVV.

J is TRBJ2-7 and V is TRBV30; a weak D match, TRBD2 (5 bases). The CDR3 is 11 residues long. Trimming pared 4 bases from V and 5 bases from J, leaving 9 bases between. From germline, CDR1 is GTSNPN and CDR2 SVGIG (reference sequence). CDR3 residues: CAWNWGDEQYF. In DNA, the CDR3 is TGTGCCTGGAATTGGGGAGACGAGCAGTACTTC.

This chain joins TRBV6-6 and TRBJ1-2; tentative D call: TRBD1 (6 bases). The V gene's germline CDR1 is MNHNY and CDR2 SVGAGI (reference sequence). CDR3 length equals 16 residues. The V and J ends lost 10 bases and 2 bases respectively, with 23 bases between them. CDR3 in amino acids: CATGRGVQGENYGYTF. In nucleotides, the CDR3 is TGTGCCACAGGAAGAGGCGTACAGGGAGAGAACTATGGCTACACCTTC.

This chain links TRBV19 with TRBJ2-1, with 10 bases that match TRBD1. This CDR3 has 17 residues. Unmatched junction bases numbered 13, after V lost 6 bases and J lost 5 bases. The V gene's germline CDR1 is LNHDA and CDR2 SQIVND (reference sequence). The CDR3 loop is CASSTLPGTGVDNEQFF. CDR3 nucleotides: TGTGCCAGTAGCACCCTTCCCGGGACAGGGGTAGACAATGAGCAGTTCTTC.

This chain links TRBV19 with TRBJ2-5; possibly TRBD1 for D (6 bases). The germline CDR1 and CDR2 sequences are LNHDA and SQIVND (reference sequence). With 0 bases removed from V and 7 bases from J, the gap between germline ends came to 12 bases. This CDR3 is 14 amino acids long. The DNA for the CDR3 is TGTGCCAGTAGTATAGATCCCTCACAGGGGACCCAGTACTTC. Amino acid sequence: CASSIDPSQGTQYF.

The chain links TRBV4-2 to TRBJ1-2; 10 bases map to TRBD1. Germline CDR1 reads LGHNA; CDR2 reads YNFKEQ. There are 14 residues in the CDR3. J was trimmed by 8 bases and V by 2 bases; bases with no gene match: 5. CDR3 protein: CASSQTGTGVGYTF. The CDR3 bases are TGTGCCAGCAGCCAAACCGGGACAGGGGTGGGCTACACCTTC.

The chain uses TRBV5-8 and TRBJ2-7; D unresolved. The germline V gene encodes CDR1 SGHTS and CDR2 YDEGEE. The CDR3 is 16 residues long. V gave up 4 bases and J gave up 1 base, with 18 bases separating them. CDR3 coding DNA: TGTGCCAGCAGCCGACTTGGCCCCCCTTTATCCTACGAGCAGTACTTC. Translated, it gives CASSRLGPPLSYEQYF. Full variable domain (rest looked up from reference TRBV5-8 and TRBJ2-7): EAGVTQSPTHLIKTRGQQATLRCSPISGHTSVYWYQQALGLGLQFLLWYDEGEERNRGNFPPRFSGRQFPNYSSELNVNALELEDSALYLCASSRLGPPLSYEQYFGPGTRLTVT.

V is TRBV11-3 and J is TRBJ1-1; D unresolved. The CDR3 length is 13 residues. Germline V gene lookup returns CDR1 SGHNT and CDR2 YENEEA. The V end was cut by 2 bases, the J end by 1 base, with 5 bases between. Here the CDR3 reads CASSLRGNTEAFF. CDR3 in DNA: TGTGCCAGCAGCTTAAGAGGGAACACTGAAGCTTTCTTT.

Regarding this clone: One end of the junction varies from germline; a read error may be responsible. This chain's CDR3 is CASSTRGQPNF. CDR3 coding DNA: TGTGCCAGCAGCACGCGCGGACAGCCGAACTTC. The chain is built from TRBV14 and TRBJ2-7, with D perhaps TRBD1 (6 bases). This CDR3 has 11 residues. The germline V gene has CDR1 SGHDN and CDR2 FVKESK. Looking up the rest from reference TRBV14 and TRBJ2-7 gives the full variable domain: EAGVTQFPSHSVIEKGQTVTLRCDPISGHDNLYWYRRVMGKEIKFLLHFVKESKQDESGMPNNRFLAERTGGTYSTLKVQPAELEDSGVYFCASSTRGQPNFGPGTRLTVT.

The chain recombines TRBV9 with TRBJ2-3; TRBD1 aligns across 9 bases. CDR1 and CDR2 (germline): SGDLS, YYNGEE. CDR3 size: 17 residues. The V gene end was trimmed by 2 bases and the J gene end by 0 bases; junction bases not matched to a gene: 7. The CDR3 sequence: CASSVFLGQGSTDTQYF. The CDR3, as DNA: TGTGCCAGCAGCGTTTTTTTGGGACAGGGTAGCACAGATACGCAGTATTTT.

The chain recombines TRBV5-4 with TRBJ2-5, with D tentatively TRBD2 (6 bases). CDR1 and CDR2 (germline): SGHNT, YYREEE (reference sequence). The ends were cut back, 4 bases at V and 0 bases at J, with 13 bases in the middle. This CDR3 comprises 15 residues. CDR3 protein: CASSDEAGHQETQYF. Here the CDR3 DNA reads TGTGCCAGCAGCGATGAGGCGGGACACCAAGAGACCCAGTACTTC.

The chain carries TRBV19 and TRBJ1-2; D gene uncertain. This CDR3 is built from 14 residues. CDR1 and CDR2 (germline): LNHDA, SQIVND (reference sequence). V was pared by 0 bases and J by 4 bases, with 9 bases between. In DNA form, the CDR3 reads TGTGCCAGTAGTATAGATGGGAGCCTCTATGGCTACACCTTC. It specifies CASSIDGSLYGYTF.

The chain links TRBV5-1 to TRBJ1-5, with 12 bases identical to TRBD1. CDR3 length equals 17 residues. V trimming: 4 bases; J trimming: 2 bases; junction bases outside the gene matches: 7. The V gene's germline CDR1 is SGHRS and CDR2 YFSETQ. The CDR3 nucleotides are TGCGCCAGCAGCCCCGCAGGGACAGGGGGCGGCAATCAGCCCCAGCATTTT. Amino acids: CASSPAGTGGGNQPQHF.

V usage is TRBV29-1 and J usage is TRBJ2-7; 7 bases fit TRBD1. The CDR3 loop spans 16 amino acids. Per germline, CDR1 SQVTM and CDR2 ANQGSEA. The trim removed 6 bases at V and 3 bases at J, leaving 17 bases unmatched. CDR3 in DNA: TGCAGCGTGGAAAGTGGGACAGCGGCCGCAGACTACGAGCAGTACTTC. Its protein is CSVESGTAAADYEQYF.

J is TRBJ2-7 and V is TRBV2, with TRBD1 identical over 10 bases. The CDR3 extends over 14 amino acids. V gave up 5 bases and J gave up 0 bases; unmatched junction bases: 1. Germline CDR1 SNHLY, CDR2 FYNNEI. For the CDR3, the DNA is TGTGCCAGCAGTAGGGACAGGGGCTCCTACGAGCAGTACTTC. Its protein is CASSRDRGSYEQYF.

The chain links TRBV5-1 to TRBJ2-5; 9 bases are shared with TRBD2. Losses at the gene ends were 0 bases for V and 2 bases for J; bases not matched to a gene: 5. CDR1 SGHRS and CDR2 YFSETQ come from the germline V gene. The CDR3 consists of 16 residues. In DNA form, the CDR3 reads TGCGCCAGCAGCTTGGCCGGTAGCGGGGGACAAGAGACCCAGTACTTC. Its protein is CASSLAGSGGQETQYF.

This chain uses TRBV5-6 with TRBJ2-3; TRBD1 might be the D (5 bases). Trimming cost V 2 bases and J 4 bases, with 8 bases left between them. Germline loops: CDR1 SGHDT, CDR2 YYEEEE. CDR3 length equals 13 residues. The CDR3: CASSFQGADTQYF. CDR3 nucleotides: TGTGCCAGCAGCTTCCAGGGCGCAGATACGCAGTATTTT.

CDR3 amino acids: CASSIVAGVRYEQYF. The DNA of the CDR3 is TGTGCCAGTAGTATAGTTGCGGGAGTCAGGTACGAGCAGTACTTC. The V and J genes are TRBV19 and TRBJ2-7, with TRBD2 matching over 7 bases. CDR3 length: 15 residues. V shed 1 base and J 4 bases; nucleotides not matched to a gene: 7. Looked up from germline, CDR1 is LNHDA and CDR2 is SQIVND (reference sequence).

As regards this clone: The junction departs from the called germline gene at one end, perhaps through a read error. The rearrangement joins TRBV29-1 to TRBJ2-1; tentative D call: TRBD2 (7 bases). Germline V gene data show CDR1 as SQVTM and CDR2 as ANQGSEA. The CDR3 is 14 amino acids. In DNA, the CDR3 is TGCAGCTATCTTGGCGGGGGCTCCGACAATGAGCAGTTCTTC. Amino acid sequence: CSYLGGGSDNEQFF.

The chain has TRBV6-5 and TRBJ1-1; D gene ambiguous. V was cut by 5 bases and J by 5 bases, with 12 bases left in between. CDR1 is MNHEY and CDR2 is SVGAGI in the germline V gene. The CDR3 has 13 amino acids. CDR3 protein: CASSPNEGTEAFF. The CDR3 DNA sequence: TGTGCCAGCAGTCCCAATGAGGGTACTGAAGCTTTCTTT.

The CDR3 DNA reads as TGTGCCATCAGTGAGCCTTCACAGGGGGCTAATGAAAAACTGTTTTTT. Its translation: CAISEPSQGANEKLFF. V is TRBV10-3 and J is TRBJ1-4, with 8 bases lining up with TRBD1. Germline V gene lookup returns CDR1 ENHRY and CDR2 SYGVKD. CDR3 length equals 16 residues. Trimming removed 2 bases from V and 3 bases from J; junction bases left unmatched: 5.